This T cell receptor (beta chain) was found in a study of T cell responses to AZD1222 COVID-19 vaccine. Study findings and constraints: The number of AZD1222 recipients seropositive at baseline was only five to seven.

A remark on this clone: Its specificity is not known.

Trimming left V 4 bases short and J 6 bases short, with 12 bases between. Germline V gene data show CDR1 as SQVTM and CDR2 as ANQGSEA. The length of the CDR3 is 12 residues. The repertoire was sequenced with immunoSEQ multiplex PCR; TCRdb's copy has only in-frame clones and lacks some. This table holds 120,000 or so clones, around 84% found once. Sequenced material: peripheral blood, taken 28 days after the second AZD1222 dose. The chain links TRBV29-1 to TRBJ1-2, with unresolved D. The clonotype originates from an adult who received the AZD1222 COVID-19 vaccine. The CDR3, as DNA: TGCAGCGTTGGGATGGAGATCGATGGCTACACCTTC. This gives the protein CSVGMEIDGYTF.